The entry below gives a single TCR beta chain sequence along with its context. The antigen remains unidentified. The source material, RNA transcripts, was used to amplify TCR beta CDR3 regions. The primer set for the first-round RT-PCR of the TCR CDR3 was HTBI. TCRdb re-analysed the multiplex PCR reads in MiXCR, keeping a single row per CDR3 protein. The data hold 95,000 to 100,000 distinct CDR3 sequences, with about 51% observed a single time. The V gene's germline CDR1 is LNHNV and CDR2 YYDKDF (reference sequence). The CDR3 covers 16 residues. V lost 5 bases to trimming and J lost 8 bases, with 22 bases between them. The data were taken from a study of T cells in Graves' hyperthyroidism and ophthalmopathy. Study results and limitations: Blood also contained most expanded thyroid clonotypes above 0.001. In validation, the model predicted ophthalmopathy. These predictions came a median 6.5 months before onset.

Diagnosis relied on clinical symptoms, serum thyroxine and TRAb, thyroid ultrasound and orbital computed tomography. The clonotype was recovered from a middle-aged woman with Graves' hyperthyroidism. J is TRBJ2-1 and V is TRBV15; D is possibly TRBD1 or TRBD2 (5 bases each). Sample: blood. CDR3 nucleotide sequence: TGTGCCACCAGCCCACCACCGGGACCGCGCCTCTATGAGCAGTTCTTC. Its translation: CATSPPPGPRLYEQFF.